Below are 19 T cell receptor beta chains sequenced from a single sample in a study of beta chain features in type 1 diabetes. As every portion of the isolated RNA was reverse transcribed, the sequencing read expressed TCRB transcripts. Clones were read by immunoSEQ multiplex PCR, and TCRdb kept only the in-frame ones, dropping some. The profile shows 350,000 to 450,000 clones, about 14% of them singletons. Sequenced material: naive CD4+ T cells from blood. The origin of the receptors is a man between 25 and 39 years old in good health.

This clone was seen at least ten times. V and J are TRBV9 and TRBJ2-1; D not certain. Germline V gives CDR1 SGDLS, CDR2 YYNGEE. The CDR3 has 13 residues. The V end lost 1 base, the J end lost 2 bases, and 4 bases lay between the germline ends. The chain's CDR3 is CASSVTAYNEQFF. The CDR3 DNA follows: TGTGCCAGCAGCGTAACGGCCTACAATGAGCAGTTCTTC.

This clone was observed a handful of times. The gene calls are TRBV6-6 and TRBJ2-7; 11 nucleotides agree with TRBD2. The trim removed 7 bases at V and 7 bases at J, leaving 9 bases unmatched. The CDR3 contains 14 residues. From germline, CDR1 is MNHNY and CDR2 SVGAGI (reference sequence). CDR3 nucleotide sequence: TGTGCCAGCACCTTAGCGGGGGGGCCGGAAGAGCAGTACTTC. It translates to CASTLAGGPEEQYF.

This clone was seen a handful of times. V gene TRBV6-5 combines with J gene TRBJ1-2, with D unresolved. V was pared by 5 bases and J by 2 bases, with 6 bases between. CDR1 is MNHEY and CDR2 is SVGAGI in the germline V gene. This CDR3 is 12 amino acids long. The CDR3 protein is CASSTSNYGYTF. The CDR3 DNA reads TGTGCCAGCAGTACATCCAACTATGGCTACACCTTC.

This clone was seen more than once but under ten times. The chain couples TRBV2 to TRBJ2-3; D is tentatively TRBD1 or TRBD2 (5 bases each). CDR3 length: 16 amino acids. Germline V gene lookup returns CDR1 SNHLY and CDR2 FYNNEI. Trimming left V 1 base short and J 1 base short, with 12 bases between. The CDR3: CASSEGPPGRTDTQYF. In DNA form, the CDR3 reads TGTGCCAGCAGTGAAGGGCCCCCGGGACGCACAGATACGCAGTATTTT. Supplemented by reference TRBV2 and TRBJ2-3, the full variable domain reads EPEVTQTPSHQVTQMGQEVILRCVPISNHLYFYWYRQILGQKVEFLVSFYNNEISEKSEIFDDQFSVERPDGSNFTLKIRSTKLEDSAMYFCASSEGPPGRTDTQYFGPGTRLTVL.

This clone was seen at least ten times. CDR3 DNA: TGTGCCAGCAGCTTACGGCACAGCACAGATACGCAGTATTTT. It translates to CASSLRHSTDTQYF. This rearrangement joins TRBV7-9 to TRBJ2-3, with D hard to call. Trimming pared 2 bases from V and 0 bases from J, leaving 6 bases between. The CDR3 totals 14 residues. Germline V lookup: CDR1 SEHNR, CDR2 FQNEAQ (reference sequence).

The chain employs TRBV10-3 and TRBJ2-6, with a possible D match to TRBD1 (6 bases). V gave up 2 bases and J gave up 0 bases, with 11 bases separating them. The CDR3 has 17 amino acids. Germline V gene sequence: CDR1 ENHRY, CDR2 SYGVKD. CDR3 sequence reads: CAISETGRVSGANVLTF. Here the CDR3 DNA reads TGTGCCATCAGTGAGACAGGGCGAGTCTCTGGGGCCAACGTCCTGACTTTC.

This clone was counted only a few times. This rearrangement joins TRBV4-3 to TRBJ1-4; D ambiguous. Germline-derived CDR1 and CDR2 are LGHNA and YSLEER. The CDR3 contains 16 residues. Trimming removed 0 bases from V and 8 bases from J, with 16 bases in between. CDR3 sequence reads: CASSQDWEGVWEKLFF. CDR3 DNA sequence: TGCGCCAGCAGCCAAGATTGGGAAGGAGTTTGGGAAAAACTGTTTTTT.

This clone was detected only a few times. This specimen includes other DNA sequences encoding the same CDR3. The V call is TRBV29-1, the J call TRBJ1-1, with D perhaps TRBD1 (6 bases). This CDR3 region has 13 residues. V shed 6 bases and J shed 0 bases, with 11 bases lying between them. In germline, CDR1 is SQVTM, CDR2 ANQGSEA. CDR3 in amino acids: CSVAGVMNTEAFF. DNA for the CDR3: TGCAGCGTAGCAGGGGTAATGAACACTGAAGCTTTCTTT.

As concerns this clone: Different DNA sequences within this sample yield the same CDR3. The chain recombines TRBV10-3 with TRBJ2-6; D gene uncertain. The CDR3 contains 15 residues. Per germline, CDR1 ENHRY and CDR2 SYGVKD. Trimming stripped 3 bases from V and 3 bases from J, with 9 bases between. The CDR3: CAISEWSGGANVLTF. The CDR3 bases are TGTGCCATCAGTGAATGGAGTGGTGGGGCCAACGTCCTGACTTTC.

About this clone itself: This specimen includes other DNA sequences encoding the same CDR3. Written as DNA, the CDR3 is TGCGCCAGCAGCCCTGGACAGGGCGGCAATGAGCAGTTCTTC. Translating it yields CASSPGQGGNEQFF. The V gene is TRBV5-1, the J gene TRBJ2-1, with TRBD1 matching 8 bases. The CDR3 covers 14 residues. Germline-derived CDR1 and CDR2 are SGHRS and YFSETQ. Germline trimming cut 4 bases from V and 6 bases from J; bases unmatched to any gene: 6.

The table lists this clone with a few counts. This rearrangement joins TRBV15 to TRBJ1-3; a possible D gene is TRBD1 (5 bases). Germline V gives CDR1 LNHNV, CDR2 YYDKDF (reference sequence). The CDR3 is 16 amino acids. The V and J ends lost 6 bases and 0 bases respectively, with 15 bases between them. The CDR3 region has the DNA TGTGCCACCAGTCCTACTCAGGGATTCTCTGGAAACACCATATATTTT. Protein sequence: CATSPTQGFSGNTIYF.

This chain joins TRBV9 and TRBJ2-3; 7 bases are shared with TRBD1. The CDR3 length is 15 residues. Germline lookup yields CDR1 SGDLS and CDR2 YYNGEE. Germline trimming cut 4 bases from V and 1 base from J; bases unmatched to any gene: 6. CDR3 in amino acids: CASSKTGTGTDTQYF. The CDR3 bases are TGTGCCAGCAGCAAGACAGGGACGGGCACAGATACGCAGTATTTT.

This sequence joins TRBV11-3 and TRBJ2-6, with TRBD1 identical over 7 bases. CDR3 size: 17 residues. The J segment lost 0 bases and the V segment lost 7 bases, leaving 9 bases of the junction unmatched. Germline CDR1 is SGHNT and CDR2 is YENEEA. The CDR3 reads CASKRQGRSSGANVLTF. For the CDR3, the DNA is TGTGCCAGCAAGAGACAGGGTCGAAGCTCTGGGGCCAACGTCCTGACTTTC.

This clone was observed a few times. The J gene is TRBJ2-5, the V gene TRBV4-1; TRBD2 matches 11 bases. Germline V lookup: CDR1 MGHRA, CDR2 YSYEKL. This CDR3 contains 16 residues. Losses at the gene ends were 4 bases for V and 4 bases for J; bases not matched to a gene: 8. In nucleotides, the CDR3 is TGCGCCAGCAGCCCCGCGGGGACTAGCGGCCGAGAGACCCAGTACTTC. This encodes CASSPAGTSGRETQYF.

V and J are TRBV7-2 and TRBJ2-7; D remains unclear. CDR1 is SGHTA and CDR2 is FQGNSA in the germline V gene. V lost 7 bases and J lost 4, with 8 bases in between. The CDR3 loop spans 11 amino acids. The CDR3 sequence: CASTTLYEQYF. CDR3 nucleotide sequence: TGTGCCAGCACCACCTTATACGAGCAGTACTTC. The full variable domain, in which reference TRBV7-2 and TRBJ2-7 provide the parts outside the CDR3, is GAGVSQSPSNKVTEKGKDVELRCDPISGHTALYWYRQSLGQGLEFLIYFQGNSAPDKSGLPSDRFSAERTGGSVSTLTIQRTQQEDSAVYLCASTTLYEQYFGPGTRLTVT.

This chain uses TRBV18 with TRBJ2-7; a possible D gene is TRBD2 (6 bases). Trimming removed 6 bases from V and 2 bases from J, with 11 bases in between. Germline CDR1 reads KGHSH; CDR2 reads LQKENI. The CDR3 is made up of 13 amino acids. CDR3 coding DNA: TGTGCCAGCTCGAGCGGGCCCACCTACGAGCAGTACGTC. As protein: CASSSGPTYEQYV.

This clone was seen only a few times. This sample also contains other DNA sequences that code for the same CDR3. The chain combines TRBV7-9 with TRBJ2-3; D is undetermined. V was cut by 6 bases and J by 6 bases, with 7 bases left in between. The CDR3 is made up of 11 amino acids. From germline, CDR1 is SEHNR and CDR2 FQNEAQ (reference sequence). Here the CDR3 DNA reads TGTGCCAGCAGTCCCACGGATACGCAGTATTTT. It yields the protein CASSPTDTQYF.

The chain recombines TRBV2 with TRBJ2-1; D is perhaps TRBD1 (5 bases). CDR3 length equals 14 residues. Trimming shortened V by 5 bases and J by 8 bases, and 16 bases separated the two germline ends. Germline V gene sequence: CDR1 SNHLY, CDR2 FYNNEI. CDR3 DNA sequence: TGTGCCAGCAGTCCCAACAGGCCTACGGATGAGCAGTTCTTC. Translation: CASSPNRPTDEQFF. Full variable domain (remainder filled in from reference TRBV2 and TRBJ2-1): EPEVTQTPSHQVTQMGQEVILRCVPISNHLYFYWYRQILGQKVEFLVSFYNNEISEKSEIFDDQFSVERPDGSNFTLKIRSTKLEDSAMYFCASSPNRPTDEQFFGPGTRLTVL.

This clone occurred a few times. This chain links TRBV7-2 with TRBJ2-3; possibly TRBD1 or TRBD2 for D (5 bases each). The germline V and J ends were trimmed by 1 base and 0 bases, with 8 bases remaining between them. This CDR3 is 15 amino acids long. CDR1 and CDR2 from the germline V gene are SGHTA and FQGNSA. This chain's CDR3 is CASSLGDLSTDTQYF. CDR3 DNA: TGTGCCAGCAGCTTAGGGGACCTCAGCACAGATACGCAGTATTTT.